One T cell receptor (beta chain) is described in this entry. Its antigen is not known. TCRdb re-called the 5' RACE reads with MiXCR, one entry per CDR3 protein. The sample has over 600,000 distinct CDR3 sequences; roughly 19% are singletons. The source of the sample is a study of CD8 T cells in ankylosing spondylitis. Study conclusions and caveats: A motif in TCR beta, a set of 8 or 9 highly homologous variants, appeared characteristic of ankylosing spondylitis blood. The clones that were linked to disease were reported to be significantly enriched in matched synovial fluid samples from ankylosing spondylitis patients.

Germline V lookup: CDR1 MNHEY, CDR2 SVGEGT. V lost 9 bases, J lost 4 bases, and 10 bases lay in between. The CDR3 is 11 amino acids. The TCR sequence derives from a male donor with ankylosing spondylitis. Sequenced: blood, either unsorted or a sorted T cell fraction (not recorded which). The genes are TRBV6-2 or TRBV6-3 and TRBJ2-7; D remains unclear. The CDR3 region is CASAKDYEQYF. As DNA, the CDR3 is TGTGCCAGTGCCAAAGATTACGAGCAGTACTTC.